This T cell receptor beta chain derives from a study of blood T cell repertoires in COVID-19. The CDR3 is 14 residues long. TCRdb's table, derived via immunoSEQ multiplex PCR, lists solely in-frame clones and lacks some. The sample lists roughly 30,000 clones, approximately 89% seen once, with around 3.6% in the top ten. The V gene is TRBV21-1, the J gene TRBJ1-3; the table calls TRBD1, which could not be checked here. TRBV21-1 is tagged as a pseudogene. What was sequenced was peripheral blood. The clonotype was recovered from a man aged 55-75 years with acute or convalescent COVID-19. The CDR3 sequence: CASCTGRGPHTIYF. The CDR3 DNA sequence: TGTGCCAGTTGTACAGGCAGGGGGCCGCACACCATATATTTT.